The 14 T cell receptor beta chains below all came from one sample that was sequenced in a study of CD8 T cells in ankylosing spondylitis. Study-wide results and limits: A TCR beta motif of several highly homologous variants appeared characteristic of ankylosing spondylitis blood.

These receptors' targets are unknown. TCRdb called the 5' RACE reads again in MiXCR, with one record for every CDR3 protein. The sample lists 750,000 to 850,000 distinct CDR3 sequences; about 12% were seen once. Material for sequencing was blood, either unsorted or a sorted T cell fraction (not recorded which). These receptors were obtained from a male donor with ankylosing spondylitis.

This clonotype was counted between two and nine times. The chain joins TRBV7-2 to TRBJ2-5; 12 nucleotides align to TRBD2. The V gene end was trimmed by 5 bases and the J gene end by 2 bases; junction bases not matched to a gene: 6. Germline loops: CDR1 SGHTA, CDR2 FQGNSA. This CDR3 has 16 residues. In nucleotides, the CDR3 is TGTGCCAGCAGCGTAACCCTAGCGGGGGGGCAAGAGACCCAGTACTTC. This gives the protein CASSVTLAGGQETQYF.

The V call is TRBV6-2 or TRBV6-3, the J call TRBJ2-7, with 11 bases aligning to TRBD2. Germline assignment: CDR1 MNHEY and CDR2 SVGEGT. This CDR3 is 19 amino acids long. The V gene end was trimmed by 7 bases and the J gene end by 6 bases; junction bases not matched to a gene: 23. CDR3 nucleotides: TGTGCCAGCACTCCTCCTCTAGTAGCGGGAGGGTATGCCTCTATCGAGCAGTACTTC. This translates into CASTPPLVAGGYASIEQYF.

This clonotype showed up just a few times. This chain connects TRBV6-5 to TRBJ1-2; no reliable D call. Trimming took off 0 bases at V and 4 bases at J, with 12 bases between the two ends. This CDR3 region has 15 residues. CDR1 is MNHEY, CDR2 SVGAGI, per germline. In DNA form, the CDR3 reads TGTGCCAGCAGTTACTCCCTTTTCGGGGTCTATGGCTACACCTTC. Translation gives CASSYSLFGVYGYTF.

This clonotype was seen only a few times. This rearrangement joins TRBV7-2 to TRBJ2-7, with D possibly TRBD1 on 5 matching bases. Trimming stripped 0 bases from V and 4 bases from J, with 13 bases between. CDR1 is SGHTA, CDR2 FQGNSA, per germline. The CDR3 loop spans 15 amino acids. CDR3 in amino acids: CASSLAHDSFYEQYF. CDR3 nucleotides: TGTGCCAGCAGCTTAGCGCATGACAGTTTTTACGAGCAGTACTTC. Based on the CDR3 plus reference TRBV7-2 and TRBJ2-7, the full variable domain is GAGVSQSPSNKVTEKGKDVELRCDPISGHTALYWYRQSLGQGLEFLIYFQGNSAPDKSGLPSDRFSAERTGGSVSTLTIQRTQQEDSAVYLCASSLAHDSFYEQYFGPGTRLTVT.

The chain combines TRBV9 with TRBJ2-1; 12 bases fit TRBD2. Germline CDR1 SGDLS, CDR2 YYNGEE. V lost 0 bases, J lost 0 bases, and 7 bases stayed unmatched. The CDR3 extends over 19 amino acids. CDR3 sequence: CASSVVGLAGSFSYNEQFF. The CDR3 DNA reads TGTGCCAGCAGCGTAGTAGGACTAGCGGGATCCTTCTCCTACAATGAGCAGTTCTTC.

The V call is TRBV20-1, the J call TRBJ2-4; TRBD2 matches 14 bases. The CDR3 is made up of 17 amino acids. CDR1 and CDR2 from the germline V gene are DFQATT and SNEGSKA (reference sequence). V lost 3 bases, J lost 0 bases, and 4 bases stayed unmatched. CDR3 loop: CSARTSGGALAKNIQYF. The CDR3 region has the DNA TGCAGTGCTAGGACTAGCGGGGGGGCGTTAGCCAAAAACATTCAGTACTTC.

This clonotype showed up just a few times. V gene TRBV11-2 combines with J gene TRBJ2-1; 8 bases agree with TRBD2. The length of the CDR3 is 16 residues. The V segment lost 3 bases and the J segment 6 bases; nucleotides outside the gene matches: 10. The V gene's germline CDR1 is SGHAT and CDR2 FQNNGV. CDR3 sequence (DNA): TGTGCCAGCAGCTTGCGGGGGGCGGGAGAGGTCAATGAGCAGTTCTTC. Translating it yields CASSLRGAGEVNEQFF.

The chain links TRBV12-3 or TRBV12-4 to TRBJ1-4; no definite D call. V lost 2 bases, J lost 8 bases, and 12 bases lay in between. This CDR3 region has 14 residues. The CDR3 nucleotides read TGTGCCAGCAGTTTACGGCAGGAGTCCGAAAAACTGTTTTTT. This codes for CASSLRQESEKLFF.

Remarks on this clonotype: A much larger clone sits a single nucleotide away, making a read error possible. The chain is built from TRBV20-1 and TRBJ2-5; D is ambiguous. The CDR3 has 12 amino acids. V lost 3 bases and J 1 base, leaving 6 bases between the germline ends. Germline V lookup: CDR1 DFQATT, CDR2 SNEGSKA (reference sequence). CDR3 bases: TGCAGTGCTAGCGACATCCAAGAGACCCAGTACTTC. Its translation is CSASDIQETQYF.

The rearrangement joins TRBV20-1 to TRBJ1-2; D gene unclear. V dropped 5 bases and J dropped 8 bases, with 9 bases sitting between them. The CDR3 contains 10 residues. Per the germline V gene, CDR1 is DFQATT and CDR2 is SNEGSKA (reference sequence). CDR3 loop: CSARTGGYTF. For the CDR3, the DNA is TGCAGTGCTCGGACGGGGGGCTACACCTTC.

This chain connects TRBV20-1 to TRBJ2-7, with no clear D. CDR3 size: 19 residues. V was shortened by 1 base and J by 3 bases, with 28 bases between the two germline ends. Germline V gives CDR1 DFQATT, CDR2 SNEGSKA (reference sequence). CDR3 in amino acids: CSARAGASAAGFLGYEQYF. The CDR3 bases are TGCAGTGCTAGAGCCGGCGCTTCTGCAGCAGGCTTCTTGGGCTACGAGCAGTACTTC.

J is TRBJ2-7 and V is TRBV20-1; D is tentatively TRBD1 or TRBD2 (5 bases each). V lost 0 bases, J lost 5 bases, and 8 bases lay in between. This CDR3 comprises 12 residues. Per germline, CDR1 DFQATT and CDR2 SNEGSKA (reference sequence). Here the CDR3 reads CSARDGDDEQYF. The CDR3 bases are TGCAGTGCTAGAGACGGGGACGACGAGCAGTACTTC.

The chain has TRBV7-2 and TRBJ2-1; D is tentatively TRBD1 or TRBD2 (6 bases each). Germline CDR1 is SGHTA and CDR2 is FQGNSA. V lost 3 bases, J lost 10 bases, and 10 bases lay in between. The CDR3 spans 12 residues. In DNA, the CDR3 is TGTGCCAGCAGCTTTGGGGGGACAGAGCAGTTCTTC. Translated: CASSFGGTEQFF.

This clonotype was seen only a few times. The chain combines TRBV9 with TRBJ2-2; either TRBD1 or TRBD2 may fit D (5 bases each). In germline, CDR1 is SGDLS, CDR2 YYNGEE. Trimming removed 5 bases at V and 4 bases at J, with 12 bases between. The length of the CDR3 is 14 residues. CDR3 sequence reads: CASRWDGGTGELFF. The CDR3 nucleotides are TGTGCCAGCAGGTGGGACGGCGGCACCGGGGAGCTGTTTTTT.